Described below is a single TCR beta chain sequence and its context. V lost 7 bases and J 1 base, leaving 7 bases between the germline ends. CDR1 is DFQATT and CDR2 is SNEGSKA in the germline V gene (reference sequence). This CDR3 has 11 amino acids. The sample comes from a study of blood T cell repertoires in COVID-19. Study background: Acute and convalescent COVID-19 samples came from the United States, Italy and Spain.

Profiled with immunoSEQ multiplex PCR; TCRdb holds only in-frame clones, not every one. Of approximately 40,000 clones detected, roughly 78% appear once; the ten largest clones hold 30% to 40%. Sequenced input: peripheral blood. The chain joins TRBV20-1 to TRBJ1-1; D ambiguous. The TCR was taken from a man older than 75 with active or convalescent COVID-19. The CDR3 nucleotides are TGCAGTGAAATCGGGAACACTGAAGCTTTCTTT. As protein: CSEIGNTEAFF.